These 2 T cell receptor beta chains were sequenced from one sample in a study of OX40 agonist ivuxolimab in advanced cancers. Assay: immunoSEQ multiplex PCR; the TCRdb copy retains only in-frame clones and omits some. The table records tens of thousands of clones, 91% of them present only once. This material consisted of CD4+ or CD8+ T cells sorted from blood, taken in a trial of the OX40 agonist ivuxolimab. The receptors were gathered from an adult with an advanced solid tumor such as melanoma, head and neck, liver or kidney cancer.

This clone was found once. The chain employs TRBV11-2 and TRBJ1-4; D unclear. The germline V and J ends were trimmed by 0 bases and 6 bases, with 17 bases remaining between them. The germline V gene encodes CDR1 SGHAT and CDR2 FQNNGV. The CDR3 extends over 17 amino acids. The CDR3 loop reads CASSLDRPGREDEKLFF. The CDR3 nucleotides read TGTGCCAGCAGCTTAGATCGCCCGGGGAGGGAGGATGAAAAACTGTTTTTT.

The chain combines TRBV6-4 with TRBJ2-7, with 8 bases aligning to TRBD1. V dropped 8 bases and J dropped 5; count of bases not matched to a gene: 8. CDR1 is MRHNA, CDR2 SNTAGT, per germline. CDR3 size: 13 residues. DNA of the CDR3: TGTGCCAGCTTGCCGGGACAGGACCACGAGCAGTACGTC. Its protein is CASLPGQDHEQYV.